The T cell receptor (beta chain) under discussion was sequenced for a study of T cells in Graves' hyperthyroidism and ophthalmopathy. No ophthalmopathy progression within 18 months constituted stable Graves' hyperthyroidism. Patients having uncontrolled infection, another autoimmune disease, pregnancy or lactation were not included. A word on this clonotype: Its antigen is still unknown.

Study-wide points: Separation of ophthalmopathy from stable hyperthyroidism was achieved by a 13 V-J model. Model-based prediction identified ophthalmopathy a median 6.5 months prior to its onset.

There are 14 residues in the CDR3. CDR1 is SGHRS and CDR2 is YFSETQ in the germline V gene. Trimming took 3 bases from V and 4 from J, leaving 13 bases between them. TCR beta CDR3 regions were amplified from RNA. The HTBI primer set was used in a first-round RT-PCR of the TCR CDR3. MiXCR, applied by TCRdb to the multiplex PCR reads, yields one record per CDR3 protein. The repertoire includes about 510,000 distinct CDR3 sequences, 12% to 15% of them detected once, and approximately 15% sits in the top ten. The rearrangement joins TRBV5-1 to TRBJ1-1; no definite D call. Source material: blood. The TCR sequence derives from a woman aged 40 to 50 with Graves' hyperthyroidism. Written as DNA, the CDR3 is TGCGCCAGCAGCTCCTTGGCCGGAGGCACTGAAGCTTTCTTT. Its protein product is CASSSLAGGTEAFF.